The present T cell receptor (beta chain) was sequenced within a study of blood T cells in healthy people across ages. The CDR3 is made up of 18 amino acids. Looked up from germline, CDR1 is MNHEY and CDR2 is SVGAGI. As concerns this clonotype: Its antigen is still unknown.

Overall study findings and caveats: Higher naive T cell percentage went strongly together with higher TCR beta diversity.

A sample-barcoded 5' primer and a J-beta primer mix were used in a second PCR of about 7 to 12 cycles. MiXCR, applied by TCRdb to the 5' RACE reads, yields one record per CDR3 protein. The data hold about 760,000 distinct CDR3 sequences, with 56% observed a single time. The TCR originated in a man aged 35-49 years in good health. Sequenced: blood. The V gene is TRBV6-5, the J gene TRBJ2-5, with 8 positions matching TRBD2. The J call may be mistaken, given a closer DNA end match to TRBJ2-7. CDR3 sequence: CASSYAGGQRGFGYEQYF. DNA for the CDR3: TGTGCCAGCAGTTACGCGGGAGGACAGAGAGGCTTTGGCTACGAGCAGTACTTC.